These 27 T cell receptor beta chains were all obtained from the same sample, sequenced in a study of blood T cell repertoires in COVID-19. Produced via immunoSEQ multiplex PCR; TCRdb's table is partial and in-frame only. The data hold some 69,000 clones, with 90% observed a single time. Sequencing was performed on peripheral blood. The receptors here all came from a man aged 60-69 years with acute or convalescent COVID-19.

This sequence joins TRBV18 and TRBJ2-5; TRBD1 agrees at 10 bases. Unmatched junction bases numbered 8, after V lost 6 bases and J lost 4 bases. CDR3 length: 15 amino acids. The V gene's germline CDR1 is KGHSH and CDR2 LQKENI. Written as DNA, the CDR3 is TGTGCCAGCTCTCCATTTCGACAGGGGGCAGAGACCCAGTACTTC. It encodes CASSPFRQGAETQYF.

J is TRBJ2-7 and V is TRBV7-9; D is perhaps TRBD2 (6 bases). Germline-derived CDR1 and CDR2 are SEHNR and FQNEAQ (reference sequence). The CDR3 totals 16 residues. Trimming took 3 bases from V and 3 from J, leaving 18 bases between them. The CDR3 region has the DNA TGTGCCAGCAGCTTTTGGGGCAGCCTGGGAGGCTACGAGCAGTACTTC. It specifies CASSFWGSLGGYEQYF.

CDR3 protein: CSVASGVLTGELFF. The CDR3 nucleotides read TGCAGCGTCGCTAGCGGGGTTCTCACCGGGGAGCTGTTTTTT. V is TRBV29-1 and J is TRBJ2-2; 9 nucleotides match TRBD2. There are 14 residues in the CDR3. Germline V gene lookup returns CDR1 SQVTM and CDR2 ANQGSEA. V shed 6 bases and J 4 bases; nucleotides not matched to a gene: 6.

CDR3 sequence: CSIIVTGDNEQFF. CDR3 sequence (DNA): TGCAGTATCATTGTGACAGGTGACAATGAGCAGTTCTTC. The chain carries TRBV29-1 and TRBJ2-1; D might be TRBD1 (6 bases). Germline V gene sequence: CDR1 SQVTM, CDR2 ANQGSEA. This CDR3 contains 13 residues.

The V gene is TRBV5-6, the J gene TRBJ1-2, with a tentative D call TRBD1 (6 bases). Deletions cut 0 bases from V and 4 bases from J, with 10 bases between. Germline values: CDR1 SGHDT, CDR2 YYEEEE. This CDR3 spans 14 amino acids. Here the CDR3 reads CASSLGAGAYGYTF. The CDR3 DNA reads as TGTGCCAGCAGCTTGGGGGCAGGGGCCTATGGCTACACCTTC. The full variable domain, rest sourced from reference TRBV5-6 and TRBJ1-2, is DAGVTQSPTHLIKTRGQQVTLRCSPKSGHDTVSWYQQALGQGPQFIFQYYEEEERQRGNFPDRFSGHQFPNYSSELNVNALLLGDSALYLCASSLGAGAYGYTFGSGTRLTVV.

The count of this clone is one. The chain links TRBV5-6 to TRBJ1-4, with 8 bases lining up with TRBD1. The CDR3 is 15 amino acids. Germline V gene data show CDR1 as SGHDT and CDR2 as YYEEEE. V lost 2 bases and J lost 7; bases outside the gene matches: 7. The CDR3 loop is CASSFSDRVTEKLFF. The CDR3 DNA reads TGTGCCAGCAGCTTCTCGGACAGGGTTACTGAAAAACTGTTTTTT.

This clone was detected once. The rearrangement links TRBV5-4 to TRBJ1-1, with D perhaps matching TRBD1 (5 bases). Between the trimmed V and J ends, which lost 10 bases and 4 bases, there was a span of 20 bases. Germline-derived CDR1 and CDR2 are SGHNT and YYREEE (reference sequence). This CDR3 is 14 amino acids long. Written as DNA, the CDR3 is TGTGCCGGCGGACACGAGGCCCCGACCACTGAAGCTTTCTTT. As protein: CAGGHEAPTTEAFF.

The rearrangement links TRBV19 to TRBJ1-3; the D gene is possibly TRBD1 (5 bases). The V end lost 1 base, the J end lost 0 bases, and 10 bases lay between the germline ends. CDR3 length: 16 amino acids. In germline, CDR1 is LNHDA, CDR2 SQIVND (reference sequence). CDR3 sequence reads: CASSIGGGLSGNTIYF. The CDR3 DNA reads TGTGCCAGTAGTATAGGGGGGGGACTCTCTGGAAACACCATATATTTT.

The chain joins TRBV29-1 to TRBJ2-2, with D possibly TRBD1 on 5 matching bases. CDR1 and CDR2 from the germline V gene are SQVTM and ANQGSEA. Trimming removed 4 bases from V and 0 bases from J, with 15 bases in between. The CDR3 is 16 residues long. The CDR3 region has the DNA TGCAGCGTTGTAGACCAGGGCTATTCGAACACCGGGGAGCTGTTTTTT. Encoded protein: CSVVDQGYSNTGELFF.

The CDR3 coding sequence is TGCGCCAGCAGCCCCGAGGGACAGGGGAGCTATGGCTACACCTTC. It codes for CASSPEGQGSYGYTF. The chain couples TRBV5-1 to TRBJ1-2, with TRBD1 matching 10 bases. Germline trimming cut 4 bases from V and 4 bases from J; bases unmatched to any gene: 7. The CDR3 contains 15 residues. Germline lookup yields CDR1 SGHRS and CDR2 YFSETQ.

The CDR3, as DNA: TGCGCCAGCAGTGGGGACAGGGAGGCGGATAATGAAAAACTGTTTTTT. It specifies CASSGDREADNEKLFF. The genes are TRBV10-1 and TRBJ1-4; 9 positions match TRBD1. This CDR3 has 16 amino acids. The germline V gene encodes CDR1 WNHNN and CDR2 SYGVQD (reference sequence). V was clipped by 4 bases and J by 4 bases; unmatched bases: 7.

This chain links TRBV10-3 with TRBJ2-5; the D gene is possibly TRBD2 (7 bases). This CDR3 contains 14 residues. V was pared by 10 bases and J by 1 base, with 16 bases between. The germline V gene has CDR1 ENHRY and CDR2 SYGVKD. CDR3 sequence (DNA): TGTGCCAGCAGGGGCGGGGGAACCCAAGAGACCCAGTACTTC. Its protein is CASRGGGTQETQYF.

The count of this clone is one. The chain uses TRBV7-9 and TRBJ1-1; D ambiguous. Trimming shortened V by 3 bases and J by 0 bases, and 8 bases separated the two germline ends. Germline V lookup: CDR1 SEHNR, CDR2 FQNEAQ (reference sequence). CDR3 length: 14 amino acids. In DNA form, the CDR3 reads TGTGCCAGCAGCTTGTCGTCCCTGAACACTGAAGCTTTCTTT. Its translation: CASSLSSLNTEAFF.

The J gene is TRBJ2-1, the V gene TRBV4-2; TRBD2 aligns across 11 bases. The germline gives CDR1 LGHNA, CDR2 YNFKEQ. V was clipped by 0 bases and J by 8 bases; unmatched bases: 3. The CDR3 extends over 15 amino acids. DNA of the CDR3: TGTGCCAGCAGCCAAGATACTAGCGGGGGTGATGAGCAGTTCTTC. It codes for CASSQDTSGGDEQFF.

This chain links TRBV2 with TRBJ1-5; D not certain. CDR3 length: 13 amino acids. V shed 6 bases and J shed 9 bases, with 15 bases lying between them. Germline CDR1 SNHLY, CDR2 FYNNEI. CDR3 residues: CASSPDPMAPQHF. The CDR3 DNA reads as TGTGCCAGCAGCCCAGATCCCATGGCGCCCCAGCATTTT.

V gene TRBV9 combines with J gene TRBJ2-3; 7 bases fit TRBD1. CDR3 length equals 16 residues. Germline V gene lookup returns CDR1 SGDLS and CDR2 YYNGEE. After removal of 7 bases from V and 2 bases from J, the junction contained 13 bases not matched to a gene. CDR3 nucleotides: TGTGCCAGCGGGGAGACAGGGCACCTAACCACAGATACGCAGTATTTT. Translation: CASGETGHLTTDTQYF.

This clone was observed a handful of times. The rearrangement links TRBV10-3 to TRBJ1-2; D unclear. The CDR3 consists of 14 residues. Per the germline V gene, CDR1 is ENHRY and CDR2 is SYGVKD. Trimming left V 8 bases short and J 4 bases short, with 17 bases between. DNA of the CDR3: TGTGCCATCGGGGAGGGAGGGTCGAGCTATGGCTACACCTTC. It yields the protein CAIGEGGSSYGYTF.

The chain has TRBV3-1 (or the pseudogene TRBV3-2) and TRBJ1-6; 7 nucleotides match TRBD1. CDR1 is LGHDT, CDR2 YNNKEL, per germline (reference sequence). V lost 4 bases, J lost 9 bases, and 12 bases stayed unmatched. This CDR3 spans 16 amino acids. CDR3 in amino acids: CASSRDSPGRGSPLHF. CDR3 DNA: TGTGCCAGCAGCCGGGACAGCCCGGGCCGGGGTTCACCCCTCCACTTT.

The CDR3 bases are TGTGCCAGCAGCTTAGCGGGGGCCCTGAGTGAAGCTTTCTTT. Translation: CASSLAGALSEAFF. The chain combines TRBV7-8 with TRBJ1-1; TRBD1 is a possible D gene (6 bases). The ends were cut back, 0 bases at V and 7 bases at J, with 12 bases in the middle. Germline values: CDR1 SGHVS, CDR2 FQNEAQ. CDR3 length equals 14 residues.

This clone showed up just a few times. The CDR3 DNA sequence: TGTGCCAGCAGCTTCCCCGGAGGAGGGGTCAACGGCTACACCTTC. Translating gives CASSFPGGGVNGYTF. The J gene is TRBJ1-2, the V gene TRBV5-4; the D gene is possibly TRBD1 (5 bases). Germline V lookup: CDR1 SGHNT, CDR2 YYREEE (reference sequence). This CDR3 has 15 amino acids. The V end was cut by 2 bases, the J end by 8 bases, with 19 bases between.

This chain joins TRBV4-1 and TRBJ1-3, with a tentative D call TRBD1 (6 bases). The CDR3 is made up of 13 amino acids. CDR1 is MGHRA, CDR2 YSYEKL, per germline. V lost 9 bases and J 2 bases, leaving 11 bases between the germline ends. CDR3 sequence: CASAQGPGNTIYF. As DNA, the CDR3 is TGCGCCAGTGCACAGGGACCTGGAAACACCATATATTTT.

The V call is TRBV15, the J call TRBJ1-2; D perhaps matches TRBD1 (6 bases). The CDR3 runs 13 residues. Trimming stripped 2 bases from V and 8 bases from J, with 12 bases between. The germline CDR1 and CDR2 sequences are LNHNV and YYDKDF (reference sequence). The CDR3 coding sequence is TGTGCCACCAGCAGACAGGGGTCGATAGGCTACACCTTC. It specifies CATSRQGSIGYTF.

CDR3 coding DNA: TGTGCCAGCAGCCAACGCGACAATGAGCAGTTCTTC. Translating gives CASSQRDNEQFF. The chain carries TRBV3-1 (or the pseudogene TRBV3-2) and TRBJ2-1; D unclear. The CDR3 contains 12 residues. The V and J ends lost 2 bases and 5 bases respectively, with 4 bases between them. Germline assignment: CDR1 LGHDT and CDR2 YNNKEL (reference sequence).

CDR3 in amino acids: CASGRSGNTGELFF. The CDR3 nucleotides read TGTGCTAGTGGTCGATCGGGGAACACCGGGGAGCTGTTTTTT. The genes are TRBV12-5 and TRBJ2-2; D call uncertain. From germline, CDR1 is LGHNT and CDR2 FRNRAP. V dropped 5 bases and J dropped 1 base, with 8 bases sitting between them. This CDR3 region has 14 residues.

The chain has TRBV6-2 or TRBV6-3 and TRBJ2-3; TRBD1 agrees at 9 bases. V gave up 2 bases and J gave up 5 bases; unmatched junction bases: 5. The CDR3 length is 15 residues. Germline loops: CDR1 MNHEY, CDR2 SVGEGT. CDR3 nucleotide sequence: TGTGCCAGCAGTTACCCCGGACAGGGGCAAGATACGCAGTATTTT. As protein: CASSYPGQGQDTQYF.

V usage is TRBV6-6 and J usage is TRBJ2-7; unclear D gene. The germline V gene has CDR1 MNHNY and CDR2 SVGAGI (reference sequence). CDR3 length: 13 amino acids. V shed 0 bases and J shed 4 bases, with 7 bases lying between them. The CDR3 reads CASSYSSRYEQYF. CDR3 coding DNA: TGTGCCAGCAGTTACTCGAGCCGGTACGAGCAGTACTTC.

The table lists this clone with a count of one. The genes are TRBV6-5 and TRBJ1-2; 9 positions match TRBD1. The CDR3 contains 14 residues. The V and J ends lost 8 bases and 4 bases, in that order; junction bases with no gene match: 8. CDR1 is MNHEY and CDR2 is SVGAGI in the germline V gene. CDR3 coding DNA: TGTGCCAGCTCCTCGGGACAGGGCTCCTATGGCTACACCTTC. Its translation: CASSSGQGSYGYTF.